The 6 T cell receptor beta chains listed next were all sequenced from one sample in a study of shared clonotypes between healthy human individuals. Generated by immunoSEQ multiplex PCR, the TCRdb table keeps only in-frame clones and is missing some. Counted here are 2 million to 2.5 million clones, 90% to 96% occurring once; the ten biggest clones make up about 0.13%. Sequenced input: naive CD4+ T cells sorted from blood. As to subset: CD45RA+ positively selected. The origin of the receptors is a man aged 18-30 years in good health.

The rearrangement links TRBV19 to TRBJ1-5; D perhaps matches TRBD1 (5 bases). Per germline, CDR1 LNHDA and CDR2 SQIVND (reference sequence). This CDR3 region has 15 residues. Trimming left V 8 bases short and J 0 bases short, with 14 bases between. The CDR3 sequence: CASRDQGFSNQPQHF. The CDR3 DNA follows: TGTGCCAGTCGTGACCAGGGATTTAGCAATCAGCCCCAGCATTTT.

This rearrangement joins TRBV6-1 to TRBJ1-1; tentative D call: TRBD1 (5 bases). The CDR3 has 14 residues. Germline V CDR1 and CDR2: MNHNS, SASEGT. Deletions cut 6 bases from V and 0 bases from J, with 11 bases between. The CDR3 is CASRMTVLNTEAFF. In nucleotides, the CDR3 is TGTGCCAGCAGGATGACAGTTTTGAACACTGAAGCTTTCTTT.

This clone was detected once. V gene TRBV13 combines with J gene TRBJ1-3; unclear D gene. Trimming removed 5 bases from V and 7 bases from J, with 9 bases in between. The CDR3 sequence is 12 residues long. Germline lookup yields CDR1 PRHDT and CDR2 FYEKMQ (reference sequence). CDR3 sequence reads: CASSVIGNTIYF. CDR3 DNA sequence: TGTGCCAGCAGCGTTATAGGGAACACCATATATTTT.

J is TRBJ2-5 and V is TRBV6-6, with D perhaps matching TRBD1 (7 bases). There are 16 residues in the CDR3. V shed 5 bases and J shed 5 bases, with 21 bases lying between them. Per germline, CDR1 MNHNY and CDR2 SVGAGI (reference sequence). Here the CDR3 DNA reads TGTGCCAGCAGTACATACTTGACAGGGACTCGGGAGACCCAGTACTTC. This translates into CASSTYLTGTRETQYF.

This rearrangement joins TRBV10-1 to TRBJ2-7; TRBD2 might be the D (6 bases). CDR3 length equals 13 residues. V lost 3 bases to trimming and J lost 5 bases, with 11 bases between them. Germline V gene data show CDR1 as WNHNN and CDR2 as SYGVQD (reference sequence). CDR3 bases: TGCGCCAGCAGTGACCCCGGGGGTGACGAGCAGTACTTC. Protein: CASSDPGGDEQYF.

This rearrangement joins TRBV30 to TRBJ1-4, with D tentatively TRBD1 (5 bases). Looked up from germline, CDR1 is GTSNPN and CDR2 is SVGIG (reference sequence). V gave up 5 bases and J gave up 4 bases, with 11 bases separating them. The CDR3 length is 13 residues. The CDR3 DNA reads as TGTGCCTGGGAAAAGGGGAGTAATGAAAAACTGTTTTTT. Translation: CAWEKGSNEKLFF.